A selection of T cell receptor beta chains follows, all from one sample in a study of cytomegalovirus exposure and HLA in healthy donors. Data came from immunoSEQ multiplex PCR; TCRdb stores just in-frame clones and leaves some out. In the table there are approximately 130,000 clones, around 75% of which are singletons. Input material: PBMCs. The source is a woman in her forties in good health and CMV-seropositive. Each CDR3 is given with its conserved first and last residue. A D gene is named only where the DNA matches it firmly. Clone sizes are given selectively: once, few, many, or a class where the clone is expanded.

TRBJ1-1 | TRBV7-8 | TRBD1 | few | TGTGCCAGCAGCTTAGTCAGGACAGGCAATATGAACACTGAAGCTTTCTTT | CASSLVRTGNMNTEAFF
TRBJ2-3 | TRBV27 | - | few | TGTGCCAGCAGTTTGATTGGAGGCCCGGGAGATACGCAGTATTTT | CASSLIGGPGDTQYF
TRBJ1-1 | TRBV7-3 | - | - | TGTGCCAGCAGCTTAAGGGCAGGGGACACTGAAGCTTTCTTT | CASSLRAGDTEAFF
TRBJ2-3 | TRBV28 | - | - | TGTGCCAGCAGCCGTGGCAGTCCTAGCACAGATACGCAGTATTTT | CASSRGSPSTDTQYF
TRBJ2-7 | TRBV27 | TRBD2 | - | TGTGCCAGCCAGACTAGCGGGGGCTACGAGCAGTACTTC | CASQTSGGYEQYF
TRBJ1-1 | TRBV29-1 | - | - | TGCAGCGTTGTAATTAGGGGGAACACTGAAGCTTTCTTT | CSVVIRGNTEAFF
TRBJ2-1 | TRBV4-1 | TRBD2 | - | TGCGCCAGCAGCCAAGTCGCCGGGGGGACCCGATCTGAGCAGTTCTTC | CASSQVAGGTRSEQFF
TRBJ1-2 | TRBV9 | - | - | TGTGCCAGCAGCGTAGGGGCCAGCGGCGACTATGGCTACACCTTC | CASSVGASGDYGYTF
TRBJ1-1 | TRBV6-5 | - | - | TGTGCCACCTTCGCGGCGCTTGGGGCTAACACTGAAGCTTTCTTT | CATFAALGANTEAFF
TRBJ2-7 | TRBV28 | - | - | TGTGCCAGCAAACTAGCTGACTCCTACGAGCAGTACTTC | CASKLADSYEQYF
TRBJ2-3 | TRBV10-3 | TRBD2 | - | TGTGCCATCAGCGCTAGCGGACTCACAGATACGCAGTATTTT | CAISASGLTDTQYF
TRBJ2-1 | TRBV25-1 | - | - | TGTGCCAGCAGTCCAAGGCGGAAACTGGGTGAGCAGTTCTTC | CASSPRRKLGEQFF
TRBJ2-5 | TRBV30 | - | once | TGTGCCTGGAGAGGCTTTGGACAGGGAGGGAAGACCCAGTACTTC | CAWRGFGQGGKTQYF
TRBJ1-1 | TRBV6-5 | - | - | TGTGCCAGCAGTGCCCCGGGTAGGAACACTGAAGCTTTCTTT | CASSAPGRNTEAFF
TRBJ1-1 | TRBV6-1 | TRBD1 | few | TGTGCCAGCAGTGAAATCGCAGGGGGGATGAACACTGAAGCTTTCTTT | CASSEIAGGMNTEAFF
TRBJ2-1 | TRBV30 | TRBD2 | - | TGTGCCTGGGGGCCCTTAGCGGGAGGTCCCGCTGAGCAGTTCTTC | CAWGPLAGGPAEQFF
TRBJ2-7 | TRBV7-2 | - | - | TGTGCCAGCAGCTACCTAAACGAGCAGTACTTC | CASSYLNEQYF
TRBJ1-5 | TRBV2 | TRBD1 | - | TGTGCCAGCAGGGATATGGGACAGTCAGGGCCCCAGCATTTT | CASRDMGQSGPQHF
TRBJ2-7 | TRBV29-1 | - | - | TGCAGCGTTTGGGCAGGGGACTCCTACGAGCAGTACTTC | CSVWAGDSYEQYF
TRBJ2-2 | TRBV27 | TRBD1 | - | TGTGCCAGCAGTTTATTCGGGGTGGACAGGGCCAACACCGGGGAGCTGTTTTTT | CASSLFGVDRANTGELFF
TRBJ1-1 | TRBV7-2 | - | - | TGTGCCAGCAGCTTGGCAGGGGCTGCGGCGGGAGCTTTCTTT | CASSLAGAAAGAFF
TRBJ1-5 | TRBV7-2 | - | - | TGTGCCAGCAGTCTGGGGGACATCAATCAGCCCCAGCATTTT | CASSLGDINQPQHF
TRBJ1-2 | TRBV6-6 | - | once | TGTGCCAGCCGGGACACCGCTAACTATGGCTACACCTTC | CASRDTANYGYTF
TRBJ2-5 | TRBV9 | - | - | TGTGCCAGCAGCCCCCCAGGGGCAGGGTTAGAAGAGACCCAGTACTTC | CASSPPGAGLEETQYF
TRBJ1-5 | TRBV4-1 | - | - | TGCGCCAGCAGCCAAGTTCAACAGCCCTTCCTCCATCAGCCCCAGCATTTT | CASSQVQQPFLHQPQHF
TRBJ1-5 | TRBV29-1 | TRBD1 | - | TGCAGCGTGGCAGGGACAGGGAAGGATCAGCCCCAGCATTTT | CSVAGTGKDQPQHF
TRBJ2-1 | TRBV7-2 | TRBD2 | once | TGTGCCAGCAGCTTAGCGGGGACTAGCGGGGGGGCCGGTGAGCAGTTCTTC | CASSLAGTSGGAGEQFF
TRBJ2-3 | TRBV10-3 | TRBD2 | - | TGTGCCATCAGTGAGCCACCCGGACTAGCGGACACAGATACGCAGTATTTT | CAISEPPGLADTDTQYF
TRBJ2-7 | TRBV23-1 | TRBD2 | - | TGCGCCAGCAGTCGTAGACTAGCGGGGGGGCCCAAGAGGACCTACGAGCAGTACTTC | CASSRRLAGGPKRTYEQYF
TRBJ2-5 | TRBV2 | - | few | TGTGCCAGCACCCCCGGGAGTGGGGAGACCCAGTACTTC | CASTPGSGETQYF
TRBJ2-5 | TRBV4-2 | TRBD2 | once | TGTGCCAGCAGCCACGCCGGGACTAGCGGGGGCCAAGAGGCCCAGTACTTC | CASSHAGTSGGQEAQYF
TRBJ2-7 | TRBV2 | - | - | TGTGCCAGCAGTGAAGCGGGGGCAGTATACGAGCAGTACTTC | CASSEAGAVYEQYF
TRBJ2-7 | TRBV28 | TRBD1 | - | TGTGCCAGCAGTCCCACAGGGGGGCCTAACGAGCAGTACTTC | CASSPTGGPNEQYF
TRBJ1-5 | TRBV6-6 | - | - | TGTGCCAGCAGTTACCCAGGGGTGAGGGGTCAGCCCCAGCATTTT | CASSYPGVRGQPQHF
TRBJ2-2 | TRBV30 | - | - | TGTGCCTGGAGGGCCGGAGCCGGGGAGCTGTTTTTT | CAWRAGAGELFF
TRBJ2-7 | TRBV4-3 | - | many | TGCGCCAGCAGCCAAGCTTGGGGGGATAGCTCCTACGAGCAGTACTTC | CASSQAWGDSSYEQYF
TRBJ2-5 | TRBV29-1 | TRBD1 | - | TGCAGCGTTGAGGTGGACAGGGGCAGGTCAGAGACCCAGTACTTC | CSVEVDRGRSETQYF
TRBJ2-1 | TRBV29-1 | TRBD2 | - | TGCAGCTATGGGCTAGCGGGAGCCAATGAGCAGTTCTTC | CSYGLAGANEQFF